The following is a TCR beta chain sequence with its context. Its cognate antigen is unknown. This record belongs to a study of shared clonotypes between healthy human individuals. In the study overall: Two women and a few men aged 18 to 49 served as donors.

Notes on the study in general: Larger richness was generally estimated for naive than memory subsets. Shared clonotypes: 4.5% to 5% naive CD4, under 4% naive CD8, 2% to 2.5% memory CD4, approximately 0.37% memory CD8.

Profiling relied on immunoSEQ multiplex PCR, and the TCRdb table lists in-frame clones only, not all of them. The sample records about 2,100,000 clones, more than 85% being singletons. Germline-derived CDR1 and CDR2 are SGHTA and FQGNSA. V dropped 6 bases and J dropped 6 bases, with 9 bases sitting between them. The CDR3 has 11 residues. Naive CD8 cells lacked CD45RO, underwent positive selection for CCR7 and left out terminally differentiated effector memory CD45RA+ cells. Sequences were obtained from naive CD8+ T cells from PBMCs. The sequence came from a young man in good health. Some clones in this sample may be carry-over from other donors' samples. The V gene is TRBV7-2, the J gene TRBJ2-7; D remains ambiguous. Here the CDR3 reads CASSYQGEQYF. The CDR3 coding sequence is TGTGCCAGCAGTTACCAAGGCGAGCAGTACTTC.